The rows below give T cell receptor beta chains drawn from one sample of a study of cytomegalovirus exposure and HLA in healthy donors. Clones were read by immunoSEQ multiplex PCR, and TCRdb kept only the in-frame ones, dropping some. The sample contains 200,000 to 300,000 clones, roughly 78% of which appear only once. Sequencing used PBMCs. Receptors originate from a boy younger than 18 in good health and CMV-seronegative. The CDR3 runs from the conserved cysteine through the conserved F or W. The D gene is left open where the match is weak. Rows may omit the clone size; those that give it use once, few, many or a size class.

TGTGCCACCAGCCGCGGGACTAGCGGGGTCAATGAGCAGTTCTTC | CATSRGTSGVNEQFF | - | TRBV15 | TRBD2 | TRBJ2-1
TGTGCCTGGCCGCCTTCTGGGGGGAAAAACTATGGCTACACCTTC | CAWPPSGGKNYGYTF | - | TRBV30 | - | TRBJ1-2
TGTGCCAGCAGCTTGCATGGGACAGGGGTTGACTATGGCTACACCTTC | CASSLHGTGVDYGYTF | once | TRBV5-6 | TRBD1 | TRBJ1-2
TGTGCCAGCAGCGATCTAGCGGGAGCCTCAGATACGCAGTATTTT | CASSDLAGASDTQYF | once | TRBV6-5 | TRBD2 | TRBJ2-3
TGTGCCAGCAGCCTACGGGCTACAGGGGGTGAAAAACTGTTTTTT | CASSLRATGGEKLFF | - | TRBV7-2 | TRBD1 | TRBJ1-4
TGTGCCAGCAGTTACCAGGCGGGGAACACTGAAGCTTTCTTT | CASSYQAGNTEAFF | - | TRBV6-5 | - | TRBJ1-1
TGTGCCAGTTCCGACAGCCACAATGAGCAGTTCTTC | CASSDSHNEQFF | - | TRBV6-4 | - | TRBJ2-1
TGTGCCAGCTCCCCCTCTTCCTACGAGCAGTACTTC | CASSPSSYEQYF | - | TRBV18 | - | TRBJ2-7
TGCGCCAGCAGCCGAGAGGGACTAGCGGGCGCTGAGACCCAGTACTTC | CASSREGLAGAETQYF | - | TRBV4-1 | TRBD2 | TRBJ2-5
TGCGCCAGCACCTCAGGGTCCGAGCAGTACTTC | CASTSGSEQYF | - | TRBV4-1 | - | TRBJ2-7
TGTGCCTGGAGCACAGGGGTTCAGCCCCAGCATTTT | CAWSTGVQPQHF | - | TRBV30 | TRBD1 | TRBJ1-5
TGCGCCAGCAGCCTCTCGGACAGACAGGGGCGATATGGCTACACCTTC | CASSLSDRQGRYGYTF | - | TRBV4-1 | TRBD1 | TRBJ1-2
TGCGCCAGCAGCCAAGGCCGCGGTATTCTGGGACAGGGACGTCAGCCCCAGCATTTT | CASSQGRGILGQGRQPQHF | - | TRBV4-1 | TRBD1 | TRBJ1-5
TGTGCCAGCAGTGTCCGCAGGGGGCATGAGCAGTACTTC | CASSVRRGHEQYF | once | TRBV25-1 | TRBD1 | TRBJ2-7
TGTGCCAGCAGCCAGGGACAGAGAAGCCACAATGAGCAGTTCTTC | CASSQGQRSHNEQFF | - | TRBV7-9 | TRBD1 | TRBJ2-1
TGTGCCAGCAGCTTGTTAAGGGGTTCGGATGAAAAACTGTTTTTT | CASSLLRGSDEKLFF | - | TRBV5-6 | - | TRBJ1-4
TGCGCCAGCAGTGAGTGGGCAGGGGCCCCCCACGACACTGAAGCTTTCTTT | CASSEWAGAPHDTEAFF | - | TRBV10-1 | - | TRBJ1-1
TGTGCCAGCTCACCGGACAGTCAAGAGACCCAGTACTTC | CASSPDSQETQYF | - | TRBV18 | - | TRBJ2-5
TGCAGCGTTTTTATCAGGGCAAGATCCTACAATGAGCAGTTCTTC | CSVFIRARSYNEQFF | - | TRBV29-1 | - | TRBJ2-1
TGTGCCAGCAGCTCCCTGGAGGGCACTGAAGCTTTCTTT | CASSSLEGTEAFF | - | TRBV14 | - | TRBJ1-1
TGTGCCACCCGAGGAATAACCTCTGGAAACACCATATATTTT | CATRGITSGNTIYF | - | TRBV6-5 | - | TRBJ1-3
TGTGCCACCGAGCGGGGCTACAATGAGCAGTTCTTC | CATERGYNEQFF | - | TRBV11-3 | TRBD2 | TRBJ2-1
TGTGCCAGCTCACCCCGACTCTACGAGCAGTACTTC | CASSPRLYEQYF | - | TRBV18 | - | TRBJ2-7
TGCGCCAGCAGCTTCGACAGACAGAACACTGAAGCTTTCTTT | CASSFDRQNTEAFF | - | TRBV5-1 | - | TRBJ1-1
TGTGCCAGCAGTGATTACAGACAGGGCTATGGCTACACCTTC | CASSDYRQGYGYTF | - | TRBV25-1 | TRBD1 | TRBJ1-2
TGTGCCAGCAGTCCATGGGGGGGGAACTCCTACAATGAGCAGTTCTTC | CASSPWGGNSYNEQFF | - | TRBV27 | TRBD2 | TRBJ2-1
TGCGCCAGCAGCCAAGAGCGGATTGAGCAGTTCTTC | CASSQERIEQFF | - | TRBV4-1 | - | TRBJ2-1
TGCAGCGTTACCCCCCATGGCCCCGGGGAGCTGTTTTTT | CSVTPHGPGELFF | - | TRBV29-1 | - | TRBJ2-2
TGTGCCAGCAGCGGTACGGGGGGGATCTACGAGCAGTACTTC | CASSGTGGIYEQYF | once | TRBV9 | TRBD2 | TRBJ2-7
TGTGCCAGTAGTATAGTGGGAGGACTCATCAATGGCTACACCTTC | CASSIVGGLINGYTF | few | TRBV19 | - | TRBJ1-2
TGTGCCAGCAGTTACCGGACAGGGACGACTGAAGCTTTCTTT | CASSYRTGTTEAFF | few | TRBV6-5 | TRBD1 | TRBJ1-1
TGTGCCAGTAGTATAGGGACAGGGGACCCCCTCCACTTT | CASSIGTGDPLHF | - | TRBV19 | TRBD1 | TRBJ1-6
TGTGCCAGCAGTACCCGGGACAGTTGGGATGAAAAACTGTTTTTT | CASSTRDSWDEKLFF | few | TRBV6-5 | TRBD1 | TRBJ1-4
TGTGCCAGCACCAACCAGGCTGGATGGGAGACCCAGTACTTC | CASTNQAGWETQYF | - | TRBV6-5 | - | TRBJ2-5
TGCGCCAGCAGCTTCCAGACAGCGATGAACACTGAAGCTTTCTTT | CASSFQTAMNTEAFF | few | TRBV5-1 | - | TRBJ1-1
TGTGCTAGTGGTGCTCCAGGTGACCTGGGGCCCCAGCATTTT | CASGAPGDLGPQHF | - | TRBV12-5 | - | TRBJ1-5
TGTGCCTTAGTGGGAGGGGGAGCGCTAAACGAGCAGTACTTC | CALVGGGALNEQYF | - | TRBV30 | - | TRBJ2-7
TGTGCCAGCACCCGACCACAGGGATCGAACTATGGCTACACCTTC | CASTRPQGSNYGYTF | - | TRBV5-4 | - | TRBJ1-2
TGCAGCGTACATGTCTCTGGGGCCAACGTCCTGACTTTC | CSVHVSGANVLTF | - | TRBV29-1 | - | TRBJ2-6
TGTGCCAGCAGTGTTCTCAGACTGTCCTACGAGCAGTACTTC | CASSVLRLSYEQYF | - | TRBV2 | - | TRBJ2-7
TGTGCCAGCAGCTCGCGGACAGACTATGGCTACACCTTC | CASSSRTDYGYTF | few | TRBV11-2 | - | TRBJ1-2
TGCAGCGCCACCGGGACATCGGGCCCCCGCGCGCAGTATTTT | CSATGTSGPRAQYF | once | TRBV29-1 | - | TRBJ2-3
TGTGCCAGCAGCCTCAGGACAGGAAGGGACGAGCAGTACTTC | CASSLRTGRDEQYF | - | TRBV5-6 | TRBD1 | TRBJ2-7
TGTGCCAGCAGCTTAGGTCCAGTCTCTGGAAACACCATATATTTT | CASSLGPVSGNTIYF | - | TRBV11-2 | - | TRBJ1-3